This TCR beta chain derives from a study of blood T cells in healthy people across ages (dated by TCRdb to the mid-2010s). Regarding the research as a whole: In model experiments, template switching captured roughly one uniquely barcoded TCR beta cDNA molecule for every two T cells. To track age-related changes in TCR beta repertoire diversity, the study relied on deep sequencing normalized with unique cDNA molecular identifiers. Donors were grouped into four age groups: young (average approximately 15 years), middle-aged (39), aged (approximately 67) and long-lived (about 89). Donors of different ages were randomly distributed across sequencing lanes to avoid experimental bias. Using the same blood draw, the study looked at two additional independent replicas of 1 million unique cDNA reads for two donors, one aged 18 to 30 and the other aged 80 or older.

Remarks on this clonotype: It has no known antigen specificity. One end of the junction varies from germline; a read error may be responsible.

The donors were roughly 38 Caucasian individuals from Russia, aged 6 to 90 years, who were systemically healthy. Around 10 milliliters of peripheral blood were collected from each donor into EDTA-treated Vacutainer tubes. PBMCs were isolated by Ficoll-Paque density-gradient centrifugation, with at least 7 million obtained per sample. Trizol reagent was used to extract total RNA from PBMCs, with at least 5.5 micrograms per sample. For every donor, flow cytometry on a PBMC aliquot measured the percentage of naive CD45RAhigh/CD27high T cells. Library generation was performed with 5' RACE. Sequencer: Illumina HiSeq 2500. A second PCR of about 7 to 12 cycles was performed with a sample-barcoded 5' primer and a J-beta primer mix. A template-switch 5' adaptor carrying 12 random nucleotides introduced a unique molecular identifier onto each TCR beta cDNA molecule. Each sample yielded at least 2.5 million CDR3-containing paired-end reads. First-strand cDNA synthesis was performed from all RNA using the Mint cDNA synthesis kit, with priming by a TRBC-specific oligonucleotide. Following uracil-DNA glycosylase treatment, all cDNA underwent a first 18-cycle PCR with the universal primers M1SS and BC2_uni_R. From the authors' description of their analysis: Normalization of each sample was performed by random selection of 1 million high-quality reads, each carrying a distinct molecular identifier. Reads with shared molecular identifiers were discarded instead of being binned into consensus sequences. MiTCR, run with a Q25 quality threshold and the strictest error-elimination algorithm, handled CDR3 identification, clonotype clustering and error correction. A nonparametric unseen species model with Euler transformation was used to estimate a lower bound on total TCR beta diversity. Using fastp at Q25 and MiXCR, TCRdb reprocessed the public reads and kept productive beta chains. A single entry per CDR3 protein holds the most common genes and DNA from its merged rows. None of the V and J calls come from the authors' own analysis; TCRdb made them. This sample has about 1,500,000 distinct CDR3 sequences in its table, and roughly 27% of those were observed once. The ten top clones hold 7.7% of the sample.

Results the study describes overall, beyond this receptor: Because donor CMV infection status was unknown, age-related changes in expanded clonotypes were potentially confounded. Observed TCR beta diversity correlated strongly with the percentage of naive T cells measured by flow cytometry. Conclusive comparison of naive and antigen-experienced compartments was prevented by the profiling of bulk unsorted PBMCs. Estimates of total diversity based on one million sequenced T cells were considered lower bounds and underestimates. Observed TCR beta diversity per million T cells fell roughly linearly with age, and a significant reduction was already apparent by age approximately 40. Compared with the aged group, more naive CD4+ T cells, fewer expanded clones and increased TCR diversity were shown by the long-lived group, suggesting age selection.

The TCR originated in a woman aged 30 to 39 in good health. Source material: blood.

CDR3 protein: CACSSSELAGTSMEQFF. The DNA sequence is TGTGCCTGCAGTTCCTCGGAACTAGCGGGAACTTCAATGGAGCAGTTCTTC. The chain joins TRBV12-3 or TRBV12-4 to TRBJ2-1; a stretch of 10 junction bases matches TRBD2. The CDR3 numbers 17 residues from cysteine through phenylalanine. Here the CDR3 DNA is all that survives: 51 bases in frame from base 1.